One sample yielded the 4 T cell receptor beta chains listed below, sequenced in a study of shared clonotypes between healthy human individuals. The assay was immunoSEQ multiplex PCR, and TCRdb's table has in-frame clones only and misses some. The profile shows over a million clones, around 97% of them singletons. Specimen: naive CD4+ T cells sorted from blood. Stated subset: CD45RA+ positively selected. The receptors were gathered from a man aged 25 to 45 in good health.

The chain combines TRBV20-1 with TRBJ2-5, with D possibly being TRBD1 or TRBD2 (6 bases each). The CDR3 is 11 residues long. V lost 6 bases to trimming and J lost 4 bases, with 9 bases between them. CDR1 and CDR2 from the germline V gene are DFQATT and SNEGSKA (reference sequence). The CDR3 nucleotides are TGCAGTGCAGGGGGAGGAGAGACCCAGTACTTC. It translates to CSAGGGETQYF.

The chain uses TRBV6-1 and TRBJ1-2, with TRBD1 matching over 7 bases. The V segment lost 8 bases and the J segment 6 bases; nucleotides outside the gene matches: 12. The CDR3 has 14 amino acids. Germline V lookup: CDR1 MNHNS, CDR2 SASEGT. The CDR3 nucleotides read TGTGCCAGCGGAGAGACAGGGTTTGTGGATGGCTACACCTTC. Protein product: CASGETGFVDGYTF.

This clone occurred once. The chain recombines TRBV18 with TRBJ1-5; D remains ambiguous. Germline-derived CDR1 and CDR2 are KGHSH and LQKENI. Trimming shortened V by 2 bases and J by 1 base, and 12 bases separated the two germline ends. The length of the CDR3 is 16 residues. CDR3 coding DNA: TGTGCCAGCTCACCAAAAGGCGGAGACAGCAATCAGCCCCAGCATTTT. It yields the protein CASSPKGGDSNQPQHF. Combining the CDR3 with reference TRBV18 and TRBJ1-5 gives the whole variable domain NAGVMQNPRHLVRRRGQEARLRCSPMKGHSHVYWYRQLPEEGLKFMVYLQKENIIDESGMPKERFSAEFPKEGPSILRIQQVVRGDSAAYFCASSPKGGDSNQPQHFGDGTRLSIL.

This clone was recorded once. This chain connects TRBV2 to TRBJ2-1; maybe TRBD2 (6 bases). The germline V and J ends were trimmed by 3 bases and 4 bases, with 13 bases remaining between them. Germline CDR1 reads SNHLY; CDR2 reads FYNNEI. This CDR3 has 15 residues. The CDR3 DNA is TGTGCCAGCAGTGAGCTTCGGGGGTCTTACAATGAGCAGTTCTTC. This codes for CASSELRGSYNEQFF.